This TCR beta chain was sequenced for a study of blood T cell repertoires in COVID-19. About the study: Spain, Italy and the United States supplied samples that represented acute and convalescent COVID-19. Sources were T cells, B-cell-depleted T cells, or PBMCs; the material itself was cDNA or gDNA.

The length of the CDR3 is 16 residues. Deletions cut 3 bases from V and 9 bases from J, with 20 bases between. Germline-derived CDR1 and CDR2 are SGHVS and FQNEAQ. TCRdb's copy holds only in-frame clones and misses some; the assay was immunoSEQ multiplex PCR. The top ten hold under 30% of the sample, which has 50,000 to 75,000 clones, around 86% seen once. The TCR originated in a woman aged 80 or older with active or convalescent COVID-19. The rearrangement uses TRBV7-8 and TRBJ2-2, with D perhaps matching TRBD1 (6 bases). The sequenced material came from peripheral blood. The CDR3 protein is CASSFFDRLTGRELFF. The CDR3 nucleotides read TGTGCCAGCAGCTTTTTCGACAGGTTAACAGGCCGGGAGCTGTTTTTT.